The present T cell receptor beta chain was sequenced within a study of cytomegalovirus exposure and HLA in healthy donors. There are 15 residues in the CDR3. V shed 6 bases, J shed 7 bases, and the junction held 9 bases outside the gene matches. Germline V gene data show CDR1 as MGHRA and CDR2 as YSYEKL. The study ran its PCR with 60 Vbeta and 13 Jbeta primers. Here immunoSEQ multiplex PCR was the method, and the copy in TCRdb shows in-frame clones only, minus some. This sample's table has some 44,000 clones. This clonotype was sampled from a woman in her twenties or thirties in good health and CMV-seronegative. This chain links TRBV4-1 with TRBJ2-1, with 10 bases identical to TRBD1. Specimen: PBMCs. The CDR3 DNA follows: TGCGCCAGCAGATCCGGGACAGGGGATAGTAATGAGCAGTTCTTC. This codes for CASRSGTGDSNEQFF.